This TCR beta chain comes out of a study of T cells in tuberculosis. About the study: This South African cohort compared adolescents with or without latent tuberculosis against adults with active tuberculosis. The study's findings and limits: Selection depended on which cryopreserved specimens were available.

With regard to this clone: Its antigen is not identified.

Clones were read by immunoSEQ multiplex PCR, and TCRdb kept only the in-frame ones, dropping some. The table records over 30,000 clones, roughly 97% of them present only once. Each clinical donor contributed on average roughly 90,000 T cells from unsorted cryopreserved PBMC. J lost 0 bases, V lost 3 bases, and 3 bases had no gene match. Germline-derived CDR1 and CDR2 are SGHDN and FVKESK. There are 16 residues in the CDR3. The clonotype was recovered from a donor aged 10 to 29 with latent tuberculosis or without tuberculosis infection. Sequenced input: PBMCs. This chain links TRBV14 with TRBJ2-1; 9 nucleotides align to TRBD2. CDR3 bases: TGTGCCAGCAGCCACAATAGCGGGAGCTCCTACAATGAGCAGTTCTTC. It codes for CASSHNSGSSYNEQFF.